This TCR beta chain stems from a study of T cell responses to AZD1222 COVID-19 vaccine. Trimming left V 6 bases short and J 8 bases short, with 16 bases between. There are 13 residues in the CDR3. Germline V lookup: CDR1 LNHDA, CDR2 SQIVND (reference sequence). The repertoire was sequenced with immunoSEQ multiplex PCR; TCRdb's copy has only in-frame clones and lacks some. Of tens of thousands of clones listed, around 89% are singletons. The sequencing here drew on peripheral blood, taken on day 0 of AZD1222 vaccination. V and J are TRBV19 and TRBJ1-2; D may be TRBD1 (5 bases). The sequence derives from an adult in good health. CDR3 DNA sequence: TGTGCCAGTAGGGAGGAGGGGTGGTGGGGCTACACCTTC. Translated, it gives CASREEGWWGYTF.